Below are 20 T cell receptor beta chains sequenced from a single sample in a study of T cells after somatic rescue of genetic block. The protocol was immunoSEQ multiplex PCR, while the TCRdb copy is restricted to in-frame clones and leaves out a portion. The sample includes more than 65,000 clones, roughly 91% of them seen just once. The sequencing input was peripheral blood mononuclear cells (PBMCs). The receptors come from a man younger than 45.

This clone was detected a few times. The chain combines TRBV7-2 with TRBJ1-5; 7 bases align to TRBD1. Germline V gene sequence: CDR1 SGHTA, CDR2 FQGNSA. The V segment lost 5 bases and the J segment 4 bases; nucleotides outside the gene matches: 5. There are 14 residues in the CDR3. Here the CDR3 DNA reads TGTGCCAGCAGCACGGGACAGCCTAATCAGCCCCAGCATTTT. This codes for CASSTGQPNQPQHF.

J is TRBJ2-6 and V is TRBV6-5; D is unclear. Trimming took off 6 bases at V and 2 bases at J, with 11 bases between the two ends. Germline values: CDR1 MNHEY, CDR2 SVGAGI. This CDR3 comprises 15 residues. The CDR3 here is CASRLDPAGANVLTF. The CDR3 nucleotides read TGTGCCAGCAGGCTCGACCCGGCTGGGGCCAACGTCCTGACTTTC.

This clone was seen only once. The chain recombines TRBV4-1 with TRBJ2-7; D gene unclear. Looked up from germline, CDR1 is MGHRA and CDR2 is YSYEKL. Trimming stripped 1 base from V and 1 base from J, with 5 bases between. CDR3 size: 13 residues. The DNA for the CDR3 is TGCGCCAGCAGCCAAGGCCTATCCTACGAGCAGTACTTC. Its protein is CASSQGLSYEQYF.

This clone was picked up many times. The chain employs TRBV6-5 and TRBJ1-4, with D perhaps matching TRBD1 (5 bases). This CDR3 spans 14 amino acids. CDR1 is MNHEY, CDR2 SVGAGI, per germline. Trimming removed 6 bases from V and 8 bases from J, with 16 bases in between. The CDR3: CASSPGGGEEKLFF. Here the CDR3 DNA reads TGTGCCAGCAGCCCCGGGGGGGGTGAGGAAAAACTGTTTTTT.

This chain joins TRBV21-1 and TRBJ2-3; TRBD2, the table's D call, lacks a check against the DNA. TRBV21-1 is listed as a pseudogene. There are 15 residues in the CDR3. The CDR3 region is CATTLSREGEGTQYF. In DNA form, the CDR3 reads TGTGCCACTACCCTCAGTCGGGAGGGGGAGGGTACGCAGTATTTT.

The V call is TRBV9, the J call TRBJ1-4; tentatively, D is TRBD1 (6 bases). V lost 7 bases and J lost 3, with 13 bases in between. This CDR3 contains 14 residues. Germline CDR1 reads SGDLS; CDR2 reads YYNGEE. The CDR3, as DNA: TGTGCCAGCGGGGGGGGCGCGGCTAATGAAAAACTGTTTTTT. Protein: CASGGGAANEKLFF.

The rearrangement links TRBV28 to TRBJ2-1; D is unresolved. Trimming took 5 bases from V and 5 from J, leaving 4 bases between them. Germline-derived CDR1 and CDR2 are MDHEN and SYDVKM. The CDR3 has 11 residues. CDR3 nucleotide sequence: TGTGCCAGCAGTCCGAACAATGAGCAGTTCTTC. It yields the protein CASSPNNEQFF.

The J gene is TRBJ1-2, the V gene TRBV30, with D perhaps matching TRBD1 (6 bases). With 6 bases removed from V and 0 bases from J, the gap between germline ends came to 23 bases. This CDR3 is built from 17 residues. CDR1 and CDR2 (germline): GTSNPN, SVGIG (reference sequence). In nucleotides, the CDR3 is TGTGCCTGCACCAATGAGAACAGGGCATTAGCTAACTATGGCTACACCTTC. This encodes CACTNENRALANYGYTF.

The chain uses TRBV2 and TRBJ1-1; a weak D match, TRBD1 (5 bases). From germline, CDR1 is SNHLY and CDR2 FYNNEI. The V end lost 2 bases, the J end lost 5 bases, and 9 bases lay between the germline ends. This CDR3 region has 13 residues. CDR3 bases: TGTGCCAGCAGTGAAAAGGGGAGGACTGAAGCTTTCTTT. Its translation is CASSEKGRTEAFF. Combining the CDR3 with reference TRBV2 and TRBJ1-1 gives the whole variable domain EPEVTQTPSHQVTQMGQEVILRCVPISNHLYFYWYRQILGQKVEFLVSFYNNEISEKSEIFDDQFSVERPDGSNFTLKIRSTKLEDSAMYFCASSEKGRTEAFFGQGTRLTVV.

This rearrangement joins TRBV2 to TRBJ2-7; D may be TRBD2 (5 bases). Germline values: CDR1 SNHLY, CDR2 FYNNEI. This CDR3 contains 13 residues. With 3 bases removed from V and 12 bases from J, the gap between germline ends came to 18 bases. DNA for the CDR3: TGTGCCAGCAGTGAGGAGGAGACTATGGGCTCGTACTTC. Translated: CASSEEETMGSYF.

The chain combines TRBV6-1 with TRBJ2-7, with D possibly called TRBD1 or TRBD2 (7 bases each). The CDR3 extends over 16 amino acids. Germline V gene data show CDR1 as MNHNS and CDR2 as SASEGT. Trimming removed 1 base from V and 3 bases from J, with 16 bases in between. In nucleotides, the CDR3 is TGTGCCAGCAGTGAAGGAGAGTCAGGGGGGGTCTACGAGCAGTACTTC. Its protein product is CASSEGESGGVYEQYF.

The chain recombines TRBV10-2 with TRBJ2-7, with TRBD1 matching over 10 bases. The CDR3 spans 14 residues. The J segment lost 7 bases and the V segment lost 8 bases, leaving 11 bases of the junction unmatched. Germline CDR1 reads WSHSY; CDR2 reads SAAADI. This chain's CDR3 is CASLRGGQGWEQYF. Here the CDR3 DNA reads TGCGCCAGCCTTCGTGGGGGACAGGGGTGGGAGCAGTACTTC.

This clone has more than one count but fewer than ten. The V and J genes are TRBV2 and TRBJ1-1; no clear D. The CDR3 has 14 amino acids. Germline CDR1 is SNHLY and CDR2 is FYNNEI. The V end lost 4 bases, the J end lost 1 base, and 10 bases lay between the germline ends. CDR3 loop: CASSGSYRNTEAFF. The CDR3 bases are TGTGCCAGCAGTGGATCGTACAGGAACACTGAAGCTTTCTTT.

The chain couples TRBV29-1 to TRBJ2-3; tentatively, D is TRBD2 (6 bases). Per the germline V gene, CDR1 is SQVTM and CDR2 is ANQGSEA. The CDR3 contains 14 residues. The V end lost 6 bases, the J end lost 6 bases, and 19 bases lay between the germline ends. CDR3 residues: CSVGGLASSDTQYF. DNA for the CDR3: TGCAGCGTCGGGGGTCTAGCGTCGAGCGATACGCAGTATTTT.

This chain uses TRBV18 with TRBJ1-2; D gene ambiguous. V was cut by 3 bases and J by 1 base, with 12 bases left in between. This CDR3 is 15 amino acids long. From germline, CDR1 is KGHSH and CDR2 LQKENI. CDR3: CASSPDGGFNYGYTF. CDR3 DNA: TGTGCCAGCTCACCCGACGGCGGATTTAACTATGGCTACACCTTC.

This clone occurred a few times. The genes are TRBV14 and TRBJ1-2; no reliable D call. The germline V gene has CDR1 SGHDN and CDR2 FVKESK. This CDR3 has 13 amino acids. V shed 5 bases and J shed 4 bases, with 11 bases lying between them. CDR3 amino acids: CASSLAASYGYTF. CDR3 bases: TGTGCCAGCAGCTTGGCCGCCAGCTATGGCTACACCTTC.

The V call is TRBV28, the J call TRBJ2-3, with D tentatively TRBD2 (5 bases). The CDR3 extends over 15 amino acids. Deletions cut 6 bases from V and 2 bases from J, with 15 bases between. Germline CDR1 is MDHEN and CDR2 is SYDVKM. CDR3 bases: TGTGCCAGCAGCCCGTGGAGCGGAAACACAGATACGCAGTATTTT. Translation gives CASSPWSGNTDTQYF.

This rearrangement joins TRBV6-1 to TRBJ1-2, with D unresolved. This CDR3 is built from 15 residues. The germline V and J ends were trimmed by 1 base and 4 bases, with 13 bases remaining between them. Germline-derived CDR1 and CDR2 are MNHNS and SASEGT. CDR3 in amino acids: CASSEGVLSAYGYTF. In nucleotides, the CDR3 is TGTGCCAGCAGTGAAGGGGTCTTGTCCGCCTATGGCTACACCTTC.

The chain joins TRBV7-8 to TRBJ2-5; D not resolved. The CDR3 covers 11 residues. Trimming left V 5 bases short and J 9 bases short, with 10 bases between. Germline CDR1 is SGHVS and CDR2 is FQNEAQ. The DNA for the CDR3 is TGTGCCAGCAGCCAGATGACGGCCCAGTACTTC. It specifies CASSQMTAQYF. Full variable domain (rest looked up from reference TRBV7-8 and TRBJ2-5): GAGVSQSPRYKVAKRGQDVALRCDPISGHVSLFWYQQALGQGPEFLTYFQNEAQLDKSGLPSDRFFAERPEGSVSTLKIQRTQQEDSAVYLCASSQMTAQYFGPGTRLLVL.

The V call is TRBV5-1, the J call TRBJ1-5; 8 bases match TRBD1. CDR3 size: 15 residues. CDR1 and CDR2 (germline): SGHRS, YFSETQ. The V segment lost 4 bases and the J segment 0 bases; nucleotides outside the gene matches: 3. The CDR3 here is CASSEGQASNQPQHF. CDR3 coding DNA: TGCGCCAGCAGCGAGGGACAGGCTAGCAATCAGCCCCAGCATTTT.